The sample holds many counts of the clone carrying this T cell receptor beta chain. Its antigen is currently unknown. This CDR3 region has 14 residues. Germline CDR1 is SQVTM and CDR2 is ANQGSEA. J lost 1 base, V lost 3 bases, and 5 bases had no gene match. Graves' hyperthyroidism was deemed stable absent ophthalmopathy progression within 18 months. Each diagnosis drew on symptoms, thyroxine, TRAb, thyroid ultrasound and orbital computed tomography findings. The data originate from a study of T cells in Graves' hyperthyroidism and ophthalmopathy. The wider study: Peripheral blood was taken when the disease was first diagnosed, before any treatment began. Whole-study findings and limits: Model output signaled ophthalmopathy a median 6.5 months ahead of onset.

Using RNA transcripts as the source, TCR beta CDR3 regions were amplified. A set of HTBI primers served as the primers for a first-round RT-PCR of the TCR CDR3. Using its own MiXCR run on the multiplex PCR reads, TCRdb lists one record per CDR3 protein. The sample yields about 570,000 distinct CDR3 sequences, approximately 15% seen once. The TCR comes from a woman aged 35 to 49 with Graves' hyperthyroidism. The chain uses TRBV29-1 and TRBJ2-7, with 8 bases lining up with TRBD1. Sequenced: blood. CDR3 loop: CSVDRGQGSYEQYF. CDR3 DNA: TGCAGCGTTGATCGCGGACAGGGATCCTACGAGCAGTACTTC.